This T cell receptor beta chain was sequenced in a study of T-cell reconstitution after alpha-beta-depleted transplantation in children. Overall study results and limits: About two months after transplant, alpha-beta T cells reportedly came from several hundred expanded graft clones. At the one-year point after transplant, T-cell counts and TCRbeta diversity were found to come mostly from T cells that had been newly produced. Surviving recipient T cells and thymic progenitors underlay high day-60 TCRbeta diversity in some patients.

TCRbeta library preparation incorporated unique molecular identifiers. Each CDR3 protein is one row after TCRdb ran MiXCR on the PCR reads. In the table there are about 240,000 distinct CDR3 sequences, roughly 26% of which are singletons. CDR3 length: 15 residues. J gave up 3 bases and V 1 base, and 5 bases lay outside the gene matches. The germline gives CDR1 SEHNR, CDR2 FQNEAQ (reference sequence). As to this clonotype: Its cognate antigen is unknown.

The V call is TRBV7-9, the J call TRBJ2-7, with 8 bases identical to TRBD2. The sequencing used PBMCs, collected before TCRalphabeta/CD19-depleted stem cell transplant. The clonotype comes from a girl under 10 years old with Fanconi anemia, due to receive a stem cell transplant. The CDR3 nucleotides read TGTGCCAGCAGCTTAGAGGTCGGGGGGGGCTACGAGCAGTACTTC. This sequence encodes CASSLEVGGGYEQYF.